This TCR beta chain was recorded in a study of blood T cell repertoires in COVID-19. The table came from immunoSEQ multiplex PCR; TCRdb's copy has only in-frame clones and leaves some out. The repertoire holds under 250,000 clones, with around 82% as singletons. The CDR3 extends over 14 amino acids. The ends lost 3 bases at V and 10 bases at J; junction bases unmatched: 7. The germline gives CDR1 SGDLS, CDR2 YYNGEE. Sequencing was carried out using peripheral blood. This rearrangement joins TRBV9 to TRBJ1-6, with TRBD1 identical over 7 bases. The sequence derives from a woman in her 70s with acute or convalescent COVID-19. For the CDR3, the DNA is TGTGCCAGCAGCGCCTCGACAGGGCGATCACCCCTCCACTTT. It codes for CASSASTGRSPLHF.